The 14 T cell receptor beta chains given below trace back to one sample, sequenced in a study of T cells of healthy individuals. TCRdb used MiXCR to reprocess the 5' RACE reads, holding one entry per CDR3 protein. The table has 65,000 to 90,000 distinct CDR3 sequences, approximately 4.7% seen once. Source of these receptors: a female donor in good health.

This clonotype was seen at least ten times. V usage is TRBV7-9 and J usage is TRBJ2-3, with D hard to call. The CDR3 runs to 15 residues. The V gene lost 2 bases and the J gene lost 5 bases, with 14 bases spanning the gap. The germline CDR1 and CDR2 sequences are SEHNR and FQNEAQ (reference sequence). The CDR3 bases are TGTGCCAGCAGCTTATACTCCCCTCCTCTAGATACGCAGTATTTT. Its translation is CASSLYSPPLDTQYF.

In its sample, this clonotype was seen many times. The genes are TRBV6-2 or TRBV6-3 and TRBJ2-6; the D is unclear. Per the germline V gene, CDR1 is MNHEY and CDR2 is SVGEGT. The CDR3 covers 16 residues. Trimming removed 6 bases at V and 0 bases at J, with 12 bases between. The CDR3 nucleotides read TGTGCCAGCAGCGCCGACATCTTCTCTGGGGCCAACGTCCTGACTTTC. Translating it yields CASSADIFSGANVLTF.

The chain uses TRBV20-1 and TRBJ2-7, with D perhaps matching TRBD2 (6 bases). From germline, CDR1 is DFQATT and CDR2 SNEGSKA (reference sequence). The germline V and J ends were trimmed by 0 bases and 5 bases, with 14 bases remaining between them. This CDR3 spans 14 amino acids. CDR3 sequence reads: CSARDRRGADEQYF. DNA for the CDR3: TGCAGTGCTAGAGATCGGCGGGGAGCGGACGAGCAGTACTTC.

The chain is built from TRBV28 and TRBJ2-7; 14 positions agree with TRBD2. Germline assignment: CDR1 MDHEN and CDR2 SYDVKM. The CDR3 spans 22 residues. The ends lost 2 bases at V and 0 bases at J; junction bases unmatched: 18. CDR3 loop: CASSLMATGTSGSYKSSYEQYF. CDR3 nucleotide sequence: TGTGCCAGCAGTTTAATGGCTACCGGGACTAGCGGGAGTTACAAGAGCTCCTACGAGCAGTACTTC.

This clonotype was seen at least ten times. The rearrangement joins TRBV7-9 to TRBJ1-1; D may be TRBD1 (5 bases). Germline loops: CDR1 SEHNR, CDR2 FQNEAQ (reference sequence). Trimming stripped 4 bases from V and 10 bases from J, with 22 bases between. This CDR3 has 15 amino acids. CDR3 loop: CASSSINRWGEGAFF. The CDR3 DNA follows: TGTGCCAGCAGCTCCATTAATCGATGGGGGGAGGGAGCTTTCTTT.

Only one count was recorded for this clonotype. A much larger clone lies one base from this, so it may be a read error. The rearrangement uses TRBV6-5 and TRBJ2-7; maybe TRBD1 (5 bases). CDR3 length: 14 amino acids. Per the germline V gene, CDR1 is MNHEY and CDR2 is SVGAGI. The CDR3 region has the DNA TGTGCCAGCAGTTACTCAGGGGCGTCCTACGAGCGGTACTTC. The encoded protein is CASSYSGASYERYF.

The genes are TRBV6-2 or TRBV6-3 and TRBJ2-1; 7 nucleotides line up with TRBD2. Germline-derived CDR1 and CDR2 are MNHEY and SVGEGT. There are 20 residues in the CDR3. V was pared by 0 bases and J by 0 bases, with 14 bases of the junction left unmatched. CDR3 protein: CASSYSRAGSLRSSYNEQFF. The CDR3 coding sequence is TGTGCCAGCAGTTACTCGAGAGCGGGATCCCTCAGGAGCTCCTACAATGAGCAGTTCTTC.

The chain joins TRBV20-1 to TRBJ1-5; 9 bases match TRBD1. There are 15 residues in the CDR3. From germline, CDR1 is DFQATT and CDR2 SNEGSKA (reference sequence). Trimming took 3 bases from V and 4 from J; bases not matched to a gene: 7. The CDR3 loop reads CSARGLGTGNQPQHF. As DNA, the CDR3 is TGCAGTGCTAGGGGGCTGGGGACAGGGAATCAGCCCCAGCATTTT.

This clonotype was observed a handful of times. J is TRBJ1-2 and V is TRBV30, with 8 bases identical to TRBD1. The CDR3 runs 13 residues. From germline, CDR1 is GTSNPN and CDR2 SVGIG (reference sequence). The trim removed 5 bases at V and 2 bases at J, leaving 4 bases unmatched. The CDR3 protein is CAWDTGGNYGYTF. DNA for the CDR3: TGTGCCTGGGATACAGGGGGAAACTATGGCTACACCTTC.

The chain couples TRBV30 to TRBJ1-2, with D possibly being TRBD1 (6 bases). This CDR3 contains 13 residues. V shed 8 bases and J shed 5 bases, with 18 bases lying between them. Germline CDR1 and CDR2: GTSNPN and SVGIG (reference sequence). For the CDR3, the DNA is TGTGCCCAGTGGACAGAGCACCCATATGGCTACACCTTC. It is translated as CAQWTEHPYGYTF.

This clonotype was recorded many times. J is TRBJ1-1 and V is TRBV6-1, with 7 bases matching TRBD1. The CDR3 has 14 amino acids. J was trimmed by 1 base and V by 6 bases; bases with no gene match: 5. The germline V gene encodes CDR1 MNHNS and CDR2 SASEGT. The CDR3 nucleotides are TGTGCCAGCAGGATCGGGACAGAGAACACTGAAGCTTTCTTT. This translates into CASRIGTENTEAFF.

There are many counts of this clonotype. The chain is built from TRBV10-3 and TRBJ2-7, with D hard to call. The germline V and J ends were trimmed by 2 bases and 2 bases, with 13 bases remaining between them. Per germline, CDR1 ENHRY and CDR2 SYGVKD. This CDR3 comprises 15 residues. CDR3 in DNA: TGTGCCATCAGTGAGGCTGGGGATCTTCCCTACGAGCAGTACTTC. It encodes CAISEAGDLPYEQYF.

This clonotype appeared many times. V usage is TRBV27 and J usage is TRBJ2-1; D remains ambiguous. The CDR3 covers 16 residues. V gave up 3 bases and J gave up 5 bases, with 17 bases separating them. The germline gives CDR1 MNHEY, CDR2 SMNVEV (reference sequence). The CDR3 DNA follows: TGTGCCAGCAGTTTGATGACAACTCCCTTAAACAATGAGCAGTTCTTC. It codes for CASSLMTTPLNNEQFF.

The rearrangement joins TRBV7-8 to TRBJ2-5; the match to TRBD2 covers 7 bases. Germline V gene data show CDR1 as SGHVS and CDR2 as FQNEAQ. There are 16 residues in the CDR3. V lost 5 bases to trimming and J lost 2 bases; unmatched junction nucleotides: 11. The CDR3, as DNA: TGTGCCAGCAGCCCGTCGACCGGGACTATTCAAGAGACCCAGTACTTC. It translates to CASSPSTGTIQETQYF.